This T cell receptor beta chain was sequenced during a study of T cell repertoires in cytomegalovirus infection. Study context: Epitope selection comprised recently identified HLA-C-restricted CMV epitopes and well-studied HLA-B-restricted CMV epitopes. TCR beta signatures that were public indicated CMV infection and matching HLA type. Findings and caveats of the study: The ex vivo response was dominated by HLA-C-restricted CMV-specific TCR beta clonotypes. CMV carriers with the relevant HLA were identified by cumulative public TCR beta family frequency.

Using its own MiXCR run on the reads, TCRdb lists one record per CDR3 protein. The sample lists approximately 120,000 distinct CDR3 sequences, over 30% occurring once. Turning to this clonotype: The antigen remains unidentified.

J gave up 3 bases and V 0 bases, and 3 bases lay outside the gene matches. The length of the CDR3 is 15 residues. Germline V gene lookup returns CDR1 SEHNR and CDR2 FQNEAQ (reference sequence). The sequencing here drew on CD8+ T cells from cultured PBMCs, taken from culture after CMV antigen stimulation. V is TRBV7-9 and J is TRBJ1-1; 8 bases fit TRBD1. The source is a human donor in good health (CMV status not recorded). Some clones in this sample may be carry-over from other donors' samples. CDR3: CASSLAGQGDTEAFF. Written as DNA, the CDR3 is TGTGCCAGCAGCTTAGCTGGACAGGGAGACACTGAAGCTTTCTTT.